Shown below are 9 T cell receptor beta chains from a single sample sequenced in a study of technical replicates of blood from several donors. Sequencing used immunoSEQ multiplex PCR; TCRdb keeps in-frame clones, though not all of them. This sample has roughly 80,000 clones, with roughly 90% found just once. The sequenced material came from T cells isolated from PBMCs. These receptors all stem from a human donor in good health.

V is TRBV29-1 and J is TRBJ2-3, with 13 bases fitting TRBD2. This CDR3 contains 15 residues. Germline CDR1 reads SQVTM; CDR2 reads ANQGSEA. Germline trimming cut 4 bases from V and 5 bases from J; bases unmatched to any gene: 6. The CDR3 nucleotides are TGCAGCGTTGTTACTAGCGGGGGGGTGGGAGATACGCAGTATTTT. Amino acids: CSVVTSGGVGDTQYF.

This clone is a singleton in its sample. This CDR3 reads CATSRGRAGANVLTF. CDR3 nucleotides: TGTGCCACCAGCAGAGGTCGGGCTGGGGCCAACGTCCTGACTTTC. The chain recombines TRBV15 with TRBJ2-6; the D is unclear. Germline CDR1 is LNHNV and CDR2 is YYDKDF (reference sequence). The V end lost 1 base, the J end lost 2 bases, and 6 bases lay between the germline ends. The CDR3 is 15 amino acids.

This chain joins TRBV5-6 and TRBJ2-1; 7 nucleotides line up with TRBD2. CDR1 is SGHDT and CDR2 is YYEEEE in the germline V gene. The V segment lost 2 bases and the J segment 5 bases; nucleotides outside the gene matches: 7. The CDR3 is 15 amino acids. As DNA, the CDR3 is TGTGCCAGCAGCTTCGGTAGCGGGCGTAACAATGAGCAGTTCTTC. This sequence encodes CASSFGSGRNNEQFF.

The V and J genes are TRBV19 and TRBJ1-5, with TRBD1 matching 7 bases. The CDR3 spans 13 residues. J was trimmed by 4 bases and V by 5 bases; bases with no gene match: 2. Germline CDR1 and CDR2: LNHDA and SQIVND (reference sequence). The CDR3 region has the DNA TGTGCCAGTAGTCTGACAGGGAATCAGCCCCAGCATTTT. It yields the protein CASSLTGNQPQHF.

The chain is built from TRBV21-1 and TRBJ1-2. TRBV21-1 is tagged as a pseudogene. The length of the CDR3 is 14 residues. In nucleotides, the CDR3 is TGTGCCAGCAGCTCTCCCCGGGTTTGCTATGGCTACACCTTC. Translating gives CASSSPRVCYGYTF.

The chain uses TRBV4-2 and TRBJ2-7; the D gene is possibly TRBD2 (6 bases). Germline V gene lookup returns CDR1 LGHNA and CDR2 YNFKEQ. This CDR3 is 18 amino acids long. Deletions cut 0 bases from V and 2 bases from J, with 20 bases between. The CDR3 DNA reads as TGTGCCAGCAGCCAAGATCGGTCCGGGGGTTACTTTACCTACGAGCAGTACTTC. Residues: CASSQDRSGGYFTYEQYF.

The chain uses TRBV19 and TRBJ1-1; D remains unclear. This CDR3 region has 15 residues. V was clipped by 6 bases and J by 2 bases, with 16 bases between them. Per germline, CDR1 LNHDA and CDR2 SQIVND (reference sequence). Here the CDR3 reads CASRTWEGSNTEAFF. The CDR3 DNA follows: TGTGCCAGTAGGACCTGGGAGGGCAGCAACACTGAAGCTTTCTTT. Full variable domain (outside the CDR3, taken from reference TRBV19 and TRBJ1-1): DGGITQSPKYLFRKEGQNVTLSCEQNLNHDAMYWYRQDPGQGLRLIYYSQIVNDFQKGDIAEGYSVSREKKESFPLTVTSAQKNPTAFYLCASRTWEGSNTEAFFGQGTRLTVV.

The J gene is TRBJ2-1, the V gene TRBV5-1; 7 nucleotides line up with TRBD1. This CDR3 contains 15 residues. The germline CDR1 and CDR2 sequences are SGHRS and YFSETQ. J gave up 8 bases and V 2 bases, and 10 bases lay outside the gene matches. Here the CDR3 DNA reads TGCGCCAGCAGCTTTGACAGGGTACCTAAGGATGAGCAGTTCTTC. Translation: CASSFDRVPKDEQFF.

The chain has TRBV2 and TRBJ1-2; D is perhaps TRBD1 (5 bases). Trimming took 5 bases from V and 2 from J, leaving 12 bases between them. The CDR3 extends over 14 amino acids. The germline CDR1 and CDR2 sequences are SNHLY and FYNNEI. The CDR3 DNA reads TGTGCCAGCAGTCTAGGGCAGGGAAACTATGGCTACACCTTC. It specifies CASSLGQGNYGYTF.